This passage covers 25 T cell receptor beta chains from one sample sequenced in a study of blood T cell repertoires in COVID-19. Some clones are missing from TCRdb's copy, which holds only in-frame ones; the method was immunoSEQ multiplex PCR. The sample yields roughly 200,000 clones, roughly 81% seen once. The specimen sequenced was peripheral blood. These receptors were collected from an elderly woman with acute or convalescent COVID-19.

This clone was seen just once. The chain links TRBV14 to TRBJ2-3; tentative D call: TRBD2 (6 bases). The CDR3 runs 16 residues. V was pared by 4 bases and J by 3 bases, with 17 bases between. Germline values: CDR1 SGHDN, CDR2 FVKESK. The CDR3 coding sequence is TGTGCCAGCAGCCTACCCTATTTAGCGGCTACAGATACGCAGTATTTT. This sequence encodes CASSLPYLAATDTQYF.

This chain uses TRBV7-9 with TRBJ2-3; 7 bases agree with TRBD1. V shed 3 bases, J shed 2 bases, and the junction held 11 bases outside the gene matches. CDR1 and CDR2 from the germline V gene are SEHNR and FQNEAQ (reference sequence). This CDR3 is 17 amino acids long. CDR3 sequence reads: CASSFARTGSNTDTQYF. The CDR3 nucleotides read TGTGCCAGCAGCTTCGCCCGGACAGGCTCGAACACAGATACGCAGTATTTT. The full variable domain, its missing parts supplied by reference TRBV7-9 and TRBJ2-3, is DTGVSQNPRHKITKRGQNVTFRCDPISEHNRLYWYRQTLGQGPEFLTYFQNEAQLEKSRLLSDRFSAERPKGSFSTLEIQRTEQGDSAMYLCASSFARTGSNTDTQYFGPGTRLTVL.

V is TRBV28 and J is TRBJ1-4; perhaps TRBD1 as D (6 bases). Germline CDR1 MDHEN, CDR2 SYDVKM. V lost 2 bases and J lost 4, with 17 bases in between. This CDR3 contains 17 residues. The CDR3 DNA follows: TGTGCCAGCAGTTTAGGAAAGAACAGGGCGGGTAATGAAAAACTGTTTTTT. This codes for CASSLGKNRAGNEKLFF.

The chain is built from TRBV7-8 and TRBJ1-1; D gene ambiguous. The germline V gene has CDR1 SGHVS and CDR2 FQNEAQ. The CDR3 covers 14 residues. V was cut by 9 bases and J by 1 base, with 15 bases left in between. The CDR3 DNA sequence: TGTGCCAGTAAACCCCTGAGATCGAACACTGAAGCTTTCTTT. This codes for CASKPLRSNTEAFF.

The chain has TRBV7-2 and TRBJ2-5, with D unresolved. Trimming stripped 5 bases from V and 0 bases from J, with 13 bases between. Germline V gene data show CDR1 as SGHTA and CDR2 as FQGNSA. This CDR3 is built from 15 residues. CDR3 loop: CASSRQYPHQETQYF. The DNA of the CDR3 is TGTGCCAGCAGCCGCCAGTACCCGCACCAAGAGACCCAGTACTTC.

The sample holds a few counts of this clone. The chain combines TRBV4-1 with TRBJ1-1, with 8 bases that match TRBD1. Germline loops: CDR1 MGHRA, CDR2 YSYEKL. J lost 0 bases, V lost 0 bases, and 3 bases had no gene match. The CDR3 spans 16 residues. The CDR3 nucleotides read TGCGCCAGCAGCCAAGATCCGGACAGGGTGAACACTGAAGCTTTCTTT. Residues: CASSQDPDRVNTEAFF.

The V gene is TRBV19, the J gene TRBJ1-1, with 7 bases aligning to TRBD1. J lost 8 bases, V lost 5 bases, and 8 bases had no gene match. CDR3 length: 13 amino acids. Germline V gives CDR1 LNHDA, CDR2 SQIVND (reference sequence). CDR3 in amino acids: CASSRQGALEAFF. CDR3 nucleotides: TGTGCCAGTAGTCGACAGGGCGCCCTAGAAGCTTTCTTT.

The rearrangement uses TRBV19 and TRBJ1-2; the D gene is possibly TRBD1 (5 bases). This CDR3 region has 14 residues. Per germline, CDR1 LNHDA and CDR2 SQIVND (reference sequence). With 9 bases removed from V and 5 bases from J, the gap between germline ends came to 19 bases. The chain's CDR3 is CASLNDHGQYGYTF. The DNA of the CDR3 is TGTGCCAGCCTAAATGACCACGGACAATATGGCTACACCTTC.

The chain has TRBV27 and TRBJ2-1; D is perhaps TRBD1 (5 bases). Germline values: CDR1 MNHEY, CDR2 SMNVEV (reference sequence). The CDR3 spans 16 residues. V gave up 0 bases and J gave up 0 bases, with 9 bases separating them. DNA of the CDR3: TGTGCCAGCAGTTTATCGATCAGGGTCTCCTACAATGAGCAGTTCTTC. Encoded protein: CASSLSIRVSYNEQFF.

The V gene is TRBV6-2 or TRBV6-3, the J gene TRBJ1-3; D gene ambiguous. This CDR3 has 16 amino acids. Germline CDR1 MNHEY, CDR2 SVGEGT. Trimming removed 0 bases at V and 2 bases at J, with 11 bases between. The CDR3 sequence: CASSYSAGITGNTIYF. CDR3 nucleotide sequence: TGTGCCAGCAGTTACTCCGCGGGGATAACTGGAAACACCATATATTTT.

CDR3 sequence reads: CASSEYGNTEAFF. CDR3 bases: TGCGCCAGCAGTGAGTACGGGAACACTGAAGCTTTCTTT. This sequence joins TRBV10-1 and TRBJ1-1; D unresolved. The CDR3 length is 13 residues. V was shortened by 1 base and J by 1 base, with 4 bases between the two germline ends. Germline CDR1 WNHNN, CDR2 SYGVQD (reference sequence).

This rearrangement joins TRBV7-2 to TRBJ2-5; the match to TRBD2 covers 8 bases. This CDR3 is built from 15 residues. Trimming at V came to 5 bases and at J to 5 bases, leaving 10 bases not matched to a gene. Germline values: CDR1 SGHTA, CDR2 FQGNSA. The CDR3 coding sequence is TGTGCCAGCAGCATTAGAGTTGGCGGGAGGGAGACCCAGTACTTC. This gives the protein CASSIRVGGRETQYF.

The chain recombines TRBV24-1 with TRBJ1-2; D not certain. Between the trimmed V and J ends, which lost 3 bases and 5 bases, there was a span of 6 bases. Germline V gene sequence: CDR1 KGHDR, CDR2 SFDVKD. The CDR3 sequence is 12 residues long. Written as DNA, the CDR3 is TGTGCCACCAGTGATCCCCATTATGGCTACACCTTC. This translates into CATSDPHYGYTF.

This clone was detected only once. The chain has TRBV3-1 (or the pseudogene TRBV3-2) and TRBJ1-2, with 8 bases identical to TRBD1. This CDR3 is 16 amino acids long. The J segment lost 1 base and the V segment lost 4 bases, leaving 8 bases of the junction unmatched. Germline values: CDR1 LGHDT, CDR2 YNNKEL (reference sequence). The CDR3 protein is CASSRGTGSLNYGYTF. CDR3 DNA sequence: TGTGCCAGCAGCCGAGGGACAGGAAGCCTTAACTATGGCTACACCTTC.

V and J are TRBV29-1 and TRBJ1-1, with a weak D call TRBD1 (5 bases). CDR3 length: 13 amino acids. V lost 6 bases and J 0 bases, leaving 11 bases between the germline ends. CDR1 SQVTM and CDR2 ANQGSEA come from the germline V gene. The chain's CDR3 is CSVRGRLNTEAFF. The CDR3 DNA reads TGCAGCGTGCGGGGACGATTGAACACTGAAGCTTTCTTT.

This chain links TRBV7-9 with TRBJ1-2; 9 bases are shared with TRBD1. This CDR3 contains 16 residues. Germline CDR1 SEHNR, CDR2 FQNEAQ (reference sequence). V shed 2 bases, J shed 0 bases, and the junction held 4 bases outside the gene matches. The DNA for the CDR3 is TGTGCCAGCAGCTTAAACAGGGGGCCGACTAACTATGGCTACACCTTC. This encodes CASSLNRGPTNYGYTF.

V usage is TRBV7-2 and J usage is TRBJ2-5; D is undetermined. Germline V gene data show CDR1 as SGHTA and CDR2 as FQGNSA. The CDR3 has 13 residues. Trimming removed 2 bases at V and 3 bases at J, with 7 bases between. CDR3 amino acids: CASSLNREETQYF. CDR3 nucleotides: TGTGCCAGCAGCTTAAACAGAGAAGAGACCCAGTACTTC. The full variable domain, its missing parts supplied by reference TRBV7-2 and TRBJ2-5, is GAGVSQSPSNKVTEKGKDVELRCDPISGHTALYWYRQSLGQGLEFLIYFQGNSAPDKSGLPSDRFSAERTGGSVSTLTIQRTQQEDSAVYLCASSLNREETQYFGPGTRLLVL.

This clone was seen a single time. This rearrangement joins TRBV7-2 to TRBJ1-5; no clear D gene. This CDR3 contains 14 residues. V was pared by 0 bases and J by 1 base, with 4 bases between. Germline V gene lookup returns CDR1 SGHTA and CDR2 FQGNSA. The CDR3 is CASSLAISNQPQHF. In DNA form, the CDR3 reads TGTGCCAGCAGCTTAGCTATCAGCAATCAGCCCCAGCATTTT.

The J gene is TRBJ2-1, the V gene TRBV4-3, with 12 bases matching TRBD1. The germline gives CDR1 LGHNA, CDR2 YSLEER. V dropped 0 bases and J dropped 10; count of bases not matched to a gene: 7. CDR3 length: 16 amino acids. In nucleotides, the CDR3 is TGCGCCAGCAGCCAAGATAGGGGACAGGGGGCACGGGAGCAGTTCTTC. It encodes CASSQDRGQGAREQFF.

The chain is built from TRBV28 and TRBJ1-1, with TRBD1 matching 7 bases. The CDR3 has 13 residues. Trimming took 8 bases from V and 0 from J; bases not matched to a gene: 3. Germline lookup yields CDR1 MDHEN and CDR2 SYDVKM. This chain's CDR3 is CASWDSMNTEAFF. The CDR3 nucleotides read TGTGCCAGCTGGGACAGTATGAACACTGAAGCTTTCTTT.

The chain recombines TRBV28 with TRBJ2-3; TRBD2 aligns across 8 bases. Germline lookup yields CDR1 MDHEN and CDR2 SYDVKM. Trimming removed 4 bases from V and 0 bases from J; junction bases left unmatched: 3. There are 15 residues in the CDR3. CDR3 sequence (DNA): TGTGCCAGCAGTTCCTTAGCGGGAAGCACAGATACGCAGTATTTT. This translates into CASSSLAGSTDTQYF.

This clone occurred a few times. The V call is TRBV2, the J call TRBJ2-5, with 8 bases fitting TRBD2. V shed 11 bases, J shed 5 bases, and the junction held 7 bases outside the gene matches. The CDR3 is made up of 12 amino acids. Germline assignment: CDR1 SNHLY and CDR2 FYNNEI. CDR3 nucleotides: TGTGCCTCCCGGGAGGGGGGGGAGACCCAGTACTTC. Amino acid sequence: CASREGGETQYF. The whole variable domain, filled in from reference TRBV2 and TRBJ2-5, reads EPEVTQTPSHQVTQMGQEVILRCVPISNHLYFYWYRQILGQKVEFLVSFYNNEISEKSEIFDDQFSVERPDGSNFTLKIRSTKLEDSAMYFCASREGGETQYFGPGTRLLVL.

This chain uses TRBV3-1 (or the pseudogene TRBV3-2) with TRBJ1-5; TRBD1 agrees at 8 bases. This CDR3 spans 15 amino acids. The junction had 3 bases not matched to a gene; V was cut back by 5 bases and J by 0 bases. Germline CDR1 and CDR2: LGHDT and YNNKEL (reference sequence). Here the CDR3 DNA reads TGTGCCAGCAGCGGGCAGGGGGCTAGCAATCAGCCCCAGCATTTT. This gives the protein CASSGQGASNQPQHF.

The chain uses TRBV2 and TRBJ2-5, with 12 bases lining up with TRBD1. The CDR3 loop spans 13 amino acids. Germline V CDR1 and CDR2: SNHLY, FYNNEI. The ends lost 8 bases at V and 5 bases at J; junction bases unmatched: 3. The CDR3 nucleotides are TGTGCCAGCTCCGGGACAGGGGGCGAGACCCAGTACTTC. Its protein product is CASSGTGGETQYF.

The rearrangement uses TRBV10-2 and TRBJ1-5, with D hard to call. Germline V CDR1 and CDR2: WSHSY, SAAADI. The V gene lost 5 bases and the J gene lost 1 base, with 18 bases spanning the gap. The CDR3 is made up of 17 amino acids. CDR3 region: CASSSGWGGRSNQPQHF. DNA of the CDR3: TGCGCCAGCAGTTCCGGGTGGGGAGGGAGGAGCAATCAGCCCCAGCATTTT.